This is a list of T cell receptor beta chains from one sample in a study of shared clonotypes between healthy human individuals. TCRdb keeps only in-frame clones here, not all; method: immunoSEQ multiplex PCR. This table holds about a million clones, roughly 80% found once. The sample taken for sequencing was memory CD4+ T cells from PBMCs. These receptors originate from a young man in good health. Some clones in this sample may be carry-over from other donors' samples. Each CDR3 is given with its conserved first and last residue.

CDR3: CAWSALDRGRNSPLHF; V: TRBV30; length: 16; J: TRBJ1-6
CDR3: CASSPEGANTIYF; V: TRBV5-1; length: 13; J: TRBJ1-3
CDR3: CASSSLRGGYTF; V: TRBV11-2; length: 12; J: TRBJ1-2
CDR3: CASSPSRGLQETQYF; V: TRBV18; length: 15; J: TRBJ2-5
CDR3: CASSLYRQSYGYTF; V: TRBV5-6; length: 14; J: TRBJ1-2
CDR3: CASSPGLAVTDTQYF; V: TRBV5-4; length: 15; J: TRBJ2-3
CDR3: CASSTPRGFTDTQYF; V: TRBV6-5; length: 15; J: TRBJ2-3
CDR3: CASRRLAGTYEQYF; V: TRBV27; length: 14; J: TRBJ2-7
CDR3: CASSLREAYTF; V: TRBV5-4; length: 11; J: TRBJ1-2
CDR3: CASSPIPGTSQKGDTGELFF; V: TRBV11-3; length: 20; J: TRBJ2-2
CDR3: CASSFPTVNSPLHF; V: TRBV7-2; length: 14; J: TRBJ1-6
CDR3: CASSLDGQGSNQPQHF; V: TRBV5-1; length: 16; J: TRBJ1-5
CDR3: CASSFGQGSQPQHF; V: TRBV6-6; length: 14; J: TRBJ1-5
CDR3: CASSFTGEGNTIYF; V: TRBV5-1; length: 14; J: TRBJ1-3
CDR3: CASSLEGVYNTEAFF; V: TRBV7-8; length: 15; J: TRBJ1-1
CDR3: CASSLVEADTEAFF; V: TRBV9; length: 14; J: TRBJ1-1